This entry concerns a single T cell receptor beta chain. It lacks a known antigen. No base quality values were provided; no much bigger clone lies one nucleotide off. These data originate in a study of blood T cell repertoires in COVID-19 (dated by TCRdb to 2020 to 2022). Describing the broader study: The collaborator samples originated in the United States, Italy and Spain and spanned the acute and convalescent phases of COVID-19. Where HLA class I and class II types were available, the types were taken from metadata supplied by the sample provider, not from assay-based typing. Nearly every sample came with metadata listing a de-identified subject ID, COVID-19 status, age in years and sex. The material from the prospective study consisted of cDNA or gDNA derived from T cells, B-cell-depleted T cells, or PBMCs. Subjects who had been exposed to COVID-19, were actively infected with it, or had recovered from it provided the deeply sampled blood TCRbeta repertoires that made up the dataset. The samples were drawn from two sources: the first 160 participants of the ongoing ImmuneRACE study, and approximately 1,300 subjects contributed by 6 global collaborators. The repertoires were released in a freely available public database meant as a resource for research on the immune response to SARS-CoV-2.

On the study overall, not on this receptor specifically: How much clinical and demographic metadata was included differed by source and by participant, and the metadata was provided uncurated.

Whole blood was collected in K2EDTA tubes by collaborating institutions according to the institutions' own protocols. For TCRbeta analysis, collaborators shipped samples in one of three forms: frozen whole blood, isolated PBMCs, or DNA extracted from either of those sample types. CDR1 and CDR2 were assigned from the germline V gene as SGHDT and YYEEEE. Spanning cysteine to phenylalanine, the CDR3 consists of 13 amino acids. The read is trimmed to its CDR3 DNA, 39 bases read in frame from base 1. V loses 4 bases, J loses 3 bases, and the germline ends lie 11 bases apart. The immunoSEQ Assay, a bias-controlled multiplex PCR, was used to amplify TCRbeta CDR3 regions from genomic DNA. As for the authors' bioinformatics: The number of nucleated cells in each sample was estimated by amplification of reference gene primers within the assay. To quantify the absolute abundance of each unique TCRbeta CDR3 rearrangement, sequence reads were collapsed and filtered. For each sample, productive Simpson clonality was calculated as the square root of Simpson's diversity index across productive rearrangements. The table comes from immuneACCESS by way of TCRdb, which keeps in-frame sequences with V and J called. Part of the clones is missing from these tables; in studies checked, under half for an unresolved V gene and the rest for unknown reasons. V and J calls and clone size are given by that table; D and trimming were obtained from the DNA. This sample gives 90,000 to 120,000 clones in total; 89% of them show up just once. The ten largest clones add up to 4.9% of the sample.

The clonotype originates from a middle-aged man with active or convalescent COVID-19. The rearrangement joined TRBV5-6 to TRBJ2-7; TRBD2 is a possible D gene, resting on 5 matching bases. The specimen was peripheral blood. The CDR3 region has the sequence CASSHKGDYEQYF. The DNA sequence is given as TGTGCCAGCAGCCATAAGGGAGACTACGAGCAGTACTTC.